This T cell receptor beta chain was observed in a study of blood T cell repertoires in COVID-19. Assay used: immunoSEQ multiplex PCR; TCRdb lists only in-frame clones, some missing. The sample yields tens of thousands of clones, about three quarters seen once. Trimming took 0 bases from V and 2 from J; bases not matched to a gene: 6. CDR3 length equals 16 residues. Germline lookup yields CDR1 LGHNA and CDR2 YNFKEQ. Sequencing used peripheral blood. The sequence was collected from a man between 65 and 85 years old with active or convalescent COVID-19. The chain is built from TRBV4-2 and TRBJ2-5; TRBD2 aligns across 7 bases. Here the CDR3 reads CASSQDGGGNQETQYF. Here the CDR3 DNA reads TGTGCCAGCAGCCAAGATGGGGGGGGTAATCAAGAGACCCAGTACTTC.